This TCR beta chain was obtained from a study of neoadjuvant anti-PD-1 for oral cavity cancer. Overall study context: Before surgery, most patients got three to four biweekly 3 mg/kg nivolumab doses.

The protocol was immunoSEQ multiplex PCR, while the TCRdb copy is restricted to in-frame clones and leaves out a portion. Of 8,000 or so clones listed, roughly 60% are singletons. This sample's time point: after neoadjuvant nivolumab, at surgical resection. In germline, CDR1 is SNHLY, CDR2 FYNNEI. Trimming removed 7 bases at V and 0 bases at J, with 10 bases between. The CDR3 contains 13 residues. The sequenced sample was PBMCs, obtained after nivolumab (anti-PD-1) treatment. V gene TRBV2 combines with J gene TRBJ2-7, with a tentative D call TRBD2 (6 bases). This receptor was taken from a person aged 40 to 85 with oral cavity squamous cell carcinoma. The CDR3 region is CASTGLNSYEQYF. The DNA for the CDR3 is TGTGCCAGCACGGGACTCAACTCCTACGAGCAGTACTTC.